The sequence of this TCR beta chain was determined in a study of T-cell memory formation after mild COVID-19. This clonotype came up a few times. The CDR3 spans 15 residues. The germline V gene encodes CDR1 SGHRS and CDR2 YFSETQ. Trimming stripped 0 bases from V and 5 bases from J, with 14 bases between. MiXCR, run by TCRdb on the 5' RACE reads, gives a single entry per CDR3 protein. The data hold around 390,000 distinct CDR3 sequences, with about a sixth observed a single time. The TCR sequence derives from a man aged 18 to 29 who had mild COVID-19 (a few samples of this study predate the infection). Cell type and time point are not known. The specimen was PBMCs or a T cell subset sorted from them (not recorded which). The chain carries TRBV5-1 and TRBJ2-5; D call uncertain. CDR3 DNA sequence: TGCGCCAGCAGCTTGGACCCCTTGACCCATGAGACCCAGTACTTC. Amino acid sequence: CASSLDPLTHETQYF.